The clone carrying this T cell receptor (beta chain) came up a few times. Antigen specificity is unknown. These data come from a study of CD8 T cells in ankylosing spondylitis. Study observations and caveats: Blood of patients with ankylosing spondylitis appeared to be characterized by a TCR beta motif of about eight highly homologous variants. It was reported that disease-linked clones were significantly enriched in matched ankylosing spondylitis synovial fluid.

The TCR beta libraries were generated through quantitative 5'-RACE incorporating molecular barcodes. TCRdb processed the 5' RACE reads anew with MiXCR; each CDR3 protein has one entry. Of around 440,000 distinct CDR3 sequences listed, roughly 18% are singletons. With 0 bases removed from V and 3 bases from J, the gap between germline ends came to 11 bases. Germline CDR1 and CDR2: ENHRY and SYGVKD. The CDR3 runs to 15 residues. The sequencing input was blood, either unsorted or a sorted T cell fraction (not recorded which). The TCR sequence derives from a male donor with ankylosing spondylitis. The chain carries TRBV10-3 and TRBJ1-2; D unclear. DNA of the CDR3: TGTGCCATCAGTGAGTCGCCAGACGGGTACTATGGCTACACCTTC. Its protein is CAISESPDGYYGYTF.